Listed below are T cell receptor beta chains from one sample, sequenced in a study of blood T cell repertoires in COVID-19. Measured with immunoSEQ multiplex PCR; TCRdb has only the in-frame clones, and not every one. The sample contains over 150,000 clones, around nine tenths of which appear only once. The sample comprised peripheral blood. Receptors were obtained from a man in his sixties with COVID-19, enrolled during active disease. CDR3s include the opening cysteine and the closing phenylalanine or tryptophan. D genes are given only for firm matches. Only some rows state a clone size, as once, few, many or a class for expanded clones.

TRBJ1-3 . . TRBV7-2 CASSLEQTGNTIYF TGTGCCAGCAGCTTAGAACAGACCGGAAACACCATATATTTT
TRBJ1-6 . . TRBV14 CASSPTVGGSPLHF TGTGCCAGCAGCCCAACGGTCGGGGGTTCACCCCTCCACTTT
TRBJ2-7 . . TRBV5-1 CASSLDSSQGYEQYF TGCGCCAGCAGCTTGGACAGCTCCCAGGGCTACGAGCAGTACTTC
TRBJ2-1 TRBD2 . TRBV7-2 CASSSGLAGYNEQFF TGTGCCAGCAGCTCGGGACTAGCGGGGTACAATGAGCAGTTCTTC
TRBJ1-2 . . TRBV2 CASSAGEGSYTF TGTGCCAGCAGTGCAGGGGAGGGAAGCTACACCTTC
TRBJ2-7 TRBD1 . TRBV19 CASTVSPGQGGEQYF TGTGCCAGTACTGTCTCCCCGGGACAGGGGGGCGAGCAGTACTTC
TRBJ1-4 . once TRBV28 CASSPQAGTNEKLFF TGTGCCAGCAGTCCCCAAGCAGGAACTAATGAAAAACTGTTTTTT
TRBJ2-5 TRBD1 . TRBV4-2 CATGRTGEGETQYF TGTGCCACCGGCCGGACAGGGGAGGGAGAGACCCAGTACTTC
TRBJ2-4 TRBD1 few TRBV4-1 CASSLTGTGENIQYF TGCGCCAGCAGTCTTACCGGGACAGGGGAAAACATTCAGTACTTC
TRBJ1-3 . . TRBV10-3 CAISESIKTGRGNTIYF TGTGCCATCAGTGAGTCGATTAAAACAGGGAGAGGAAACACCATATATTTT
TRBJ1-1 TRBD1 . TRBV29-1 CSVEETGGTEAFF TGCAGCGTTGAAGAGACAGGGGGCACGGAAGCTTTCTTT
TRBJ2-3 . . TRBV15 CATSSRGASTDTQYF TGTGCCACCAGCAGTCGCGGGGCGAGCACAGATACGCAGTATTTT
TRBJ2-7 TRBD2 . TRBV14 CASSRIAGGPSEQYF TGTGCCAGCAGCCGGATAGCGGGAGGTCCCTCCGAGCAGTACTTC
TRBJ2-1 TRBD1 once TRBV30 CAWSEGQGAYNEQFF TGTGCCTGGAGTGAGGGGCAGGGGGCTTACAATGAGCAGTTCTTC
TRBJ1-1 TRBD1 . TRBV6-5 CASRDRENTEAFF TGTGCCAGCAGAGACAGGGAGAACACTGAAGCTTTCTTT
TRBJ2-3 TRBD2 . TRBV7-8 CASSQLAGGPTDTQYF TGTGCCAGCAGCCAACTAGCGGGGGGACCCACAGATACGCAGTATTTT
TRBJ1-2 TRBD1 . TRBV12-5 CASGLGGTGVHGYTF TGTGCTAGTGGTTTGGGAGGGACAGGGGTACATGGCTACACCTTC
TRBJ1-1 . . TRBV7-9 CASSSPTGLNTEAFF TGTGCCAGCAGCTCACCGACAGGCCTGAACACTGAAGCTTTCTTT
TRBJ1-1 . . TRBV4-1 CASSPEYSVEAFF TGCGCCAGCAGCCCCGAGTATTCCGTTGAAGCTTTCTTT
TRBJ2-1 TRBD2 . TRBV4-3 CASSQEPPTSGGRRNEQFF TGCGCCAGCAGCCAAGAACCCCCGACTAGCGGGGGCAGGAGGAATGAGCAGTTCTTC
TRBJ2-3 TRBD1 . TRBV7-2 CASSPNRGSSDTQYF TGTGCCAGCAGCCCAAACAGGGGGAGTTCAGATACGCAGTATTTT
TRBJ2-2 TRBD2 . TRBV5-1 CASSEGLASTGELFF TGCGCCAGCAGCGAGGGACTAGCCTCCACCGGGGAGCTGTTTTTT
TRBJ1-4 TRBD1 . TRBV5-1 CASSTDRGREKLFF TGCGCCAGCAGCACGGACAGGGGGCGTGAAAAACTGTTTTTT
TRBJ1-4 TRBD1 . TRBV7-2 CASSDRGRNEKLFF TGTGCCAGCAGCGACAGGGGGCGTAATGAAAAACTGTTTTTT
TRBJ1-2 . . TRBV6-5 CASSYGGGGYTF TGTGCCAGCAGTTACGGGGGCGGGGGCTACACCTTC
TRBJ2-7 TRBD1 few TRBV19 CASGTGIVHEQYF TGTGCCAGTGGGACAGGGATCGTCCACGAGCAGTACTTC
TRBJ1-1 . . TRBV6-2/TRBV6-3 CASSETGLGEAFF TGTGCCAGCAGCGAGACAGGTCTGGGGGAAGCTTTCTTT
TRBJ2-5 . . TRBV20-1 CSALRQETQYF TGCAGTGCTCTCCGTCAAGAGACCCAGTACTTC
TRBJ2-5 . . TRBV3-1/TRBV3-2 CASLQRAGGQETQYF TGTGCCAGCCTTCAGCGGGCAGGGGGGCAAGAGACCCAGTACTTC
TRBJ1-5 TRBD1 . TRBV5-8 CASRPPGTALNQPQHF TGTGCCAGCAGGCCACCCGGGACAGCATTAAATCAGCCCCAGCATTTT
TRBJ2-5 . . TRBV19 CASSIQALKIETQYF TGTGCCAGTAGTATACAGGCACTGAAGATTGAGACCCAGTACTTC
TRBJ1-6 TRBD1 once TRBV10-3 CAIGQGADSPLHF TGTGCCATCGGACAGGGCGCGGATTCACCCCTCCACTTT
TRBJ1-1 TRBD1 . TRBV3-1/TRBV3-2 CASSAGQGGTEAFF TGTGCCAGCAGCGCCGGACAGGGGGGCACTGAAGCTTTCTTT
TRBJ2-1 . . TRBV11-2 CASSFSGVGNNEQFF TGTGCCAGCAGCTTTTCAGGGGTCGGTAACAATGAGCAGTTCTTC
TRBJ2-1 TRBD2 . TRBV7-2 CASSPSVTGGPPFF TGTGCCAGCAGCCCGAGCGTAACGGGAGGGCCTCCGTTCTTC
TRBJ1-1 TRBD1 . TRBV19 CASRLGQGLWYTEAFF TGTGCCAGTAGGCTCGGACAGGGTCTTTGGTACACTGAAGCTTTCTTT
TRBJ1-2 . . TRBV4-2 CASSQVGGLNYGYTF TGTGCCAGCAGCCAAGTGGGGGGACTTAACTATGGCTACACCTTC
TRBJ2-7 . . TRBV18 CASSPDIAEEQYF TGTGCCAGCTCACCAGACATAGCGGAAGAGCAGTACTTC
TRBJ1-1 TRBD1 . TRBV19 CASSMAGGNTEAFF TGTGCCAGTAGTATGGCAGGGGGGAACACTGAAGCTTTCTTT
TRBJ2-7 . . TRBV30 CAWSVTGVEQYF TGTGCCTGGAGTGTAACCGGGGTTGAGCAGTACTTC
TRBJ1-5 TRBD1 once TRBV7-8 CASSSFPTGTVSNQPQHF TGTGCCAGCAGCTCCTTTCCAACGGGGACAGTTAGCAATCAGCCCCAGCATTTT
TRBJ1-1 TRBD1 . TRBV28 CASSLFTGQGETEAFF TGTGCCAGCAGTTTGTTTACGGGACAGGGAGAAACTGAAGCTTTCTTT
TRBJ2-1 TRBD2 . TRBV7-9 CASSLAMTSGRDNEQFF TGTGCCAGCAGCTTAGCGATGACTAGCGGGAGGGACAATGAGCAGTTCTTC
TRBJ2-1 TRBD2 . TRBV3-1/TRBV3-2 CASSLGAGGHNEQFF TGTGCCAGCAGCCTAGGAGCGGGGGGCCACAATGAGCAGTTCTTC
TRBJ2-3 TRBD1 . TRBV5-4 CASSAGTGVYTQYF TGTGCCAGCAGCGCCGGGACAGGGGTCTATACGCAGTATTTT
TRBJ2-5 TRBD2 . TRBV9 CASSVDGRSGGAGETQYF TGTGCCAGCAGCGTAGACGGCCGTAGCGGGGGGGCCGGAGAGACCCAGTACTTC
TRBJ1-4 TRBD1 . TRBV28 CASSPVDRGIGEKLFF TGTGCCAGCAGTCCCGTGGACAGGGGGATTGGCGAAAAACTGTTTTTT
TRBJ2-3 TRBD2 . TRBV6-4 CASSDSASGGTDTQYF TGTGCCAGCAGTGACTCGGCTAGCGGGGGCACAGATACGCAGTATTTT
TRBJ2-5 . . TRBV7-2 CASSLTLGIRETQYF TGTGCCAGCAGCTTAACCCTAGGAATTCGGGAGACCCAGTACTTC
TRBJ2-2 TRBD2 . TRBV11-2 CASSPTGGRTGELFF TGTGCCAGCAGCCCTACAGGCGGGAGGACCGGGGAGCTGTTTTTT
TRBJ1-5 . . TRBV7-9 CASQAGVFGNQPQHF TGTGCCAGCCAGGCAGGGGTATTCGGCAATCAGCCCCAGCATTTT
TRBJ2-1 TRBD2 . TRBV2 CASSERRGSSYNEQFF TGTGCCAGCAGTGAAAGGCGGGGGAGCTCCTACAATGAGCAGTTCTTC
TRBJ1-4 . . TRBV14 CASSPPGRATNEKLFF TGTGCCAGCAGCCCCCCGGGGAGAGCAACTAATGAAAAACTGTTTTTT
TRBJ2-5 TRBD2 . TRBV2 CASNTNGLVQETQYF TGTGCCAGCAACACGAACGGACTAGTTCAAGAGACCCAGTACTTC
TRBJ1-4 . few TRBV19 CASSRTEKLFF TGTGCCAGTAGTAGGACAGAAAAACTGTTTTTT